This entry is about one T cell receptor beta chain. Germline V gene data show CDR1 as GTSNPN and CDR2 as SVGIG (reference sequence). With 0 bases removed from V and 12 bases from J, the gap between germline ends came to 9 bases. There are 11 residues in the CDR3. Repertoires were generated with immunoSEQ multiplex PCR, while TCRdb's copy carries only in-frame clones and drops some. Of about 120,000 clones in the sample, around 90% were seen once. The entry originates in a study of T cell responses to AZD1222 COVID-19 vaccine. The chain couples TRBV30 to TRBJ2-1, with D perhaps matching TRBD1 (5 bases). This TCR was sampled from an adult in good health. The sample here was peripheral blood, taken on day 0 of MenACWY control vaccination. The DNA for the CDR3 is TGTGCCTGGAGTGTGGGGCAGGGGCAGTTCTTC. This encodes CAWSVGQGQFF.